What follows are 20 T cell receptor beta chains derived from one specimen sequenced in a study of cytotoxic CD8 clonotypes in ibrutinib-treated CLL. Sequenced by immunoSEQ multiplex PCR; TCRdb stores in-frame clones only, minus some. The data show 250,000 to 350,000 clones, 65% to 85% seen once. The source material was PBMCs, sampled at disease progression, from a patient treated with ibrutinib. Source of these receptors: a human donor with chronic lymphocytic leukemia.

This chain links TRBV28 with TRBJ1-5; D call uncertain. The CDR3 spans 14 residues. Germline V lookup: CDR1 MDHEN, CDR2 SYDVKM. V lost 3 bases, J lost 2 bases, and 8 bases lay in between. CDR3 coding DNA: TGTGCCAGCAGTTTGGGCCTCCGCAATCAGCCCCAGCATTTT. It encodes CASSLGLRNQPQHF.

The rearrangement uses TRBV7-2 and TRBJ1-5, with D possibly being TRBD1 (6 bases). The CDR3 loop spans 15 amino acids. Trimming took off 1 base at V and 6 bases at J, with 13 bases between the two ends. Germline V gives CDR1 SGHTA, CDR2 FQGNSA. The CDR3 loop reads CASSLGRGGSQPQHF. CDR3 DNA: TGTGCCAGCAGCTTAGGCAGGGGTGGTAGTCAGCCCCAGCATTTT.

This clone has just a few counts. V usage is TRBV29-1 and J usage is TRBJ1-2; D gene ambiguous. Germline CDR1 reads SQVTM; CDR2 reads ANQGSEA. The CDR3 is 13 amino acids. Trimming stripped 5 bases from V and 0 bases from J, with 10 bases between. The CDR3 spells CSVQAGANYGYTF. CDR3 DNA sequence: TGCAGCGTTCAGGCTGGGGCTAACTATGGCTACACCTTC.

The rearrangement joins TRBV7-2 to TRBJ1-5; D is unclear. The V and J ends lost 2 bases and 6 bases respectively, with 5 bases between them. This CDR3 contains 12 residues. Per germline, CDR1 SGHTA and CDR2 FQGNSA. Here the CDR3 DNA reads TGTGCCAGCAGCTTAACTGGTCAGCCCCAGCATTTT. Its translation: CASSLTGQPQHF.

This sequence joins TRBV5-1 and TRBJ1-2; tentative D call: TRBD1 (6 bases). The ends were cut back, 4 bases at V and 6 bases at J, with 13 bases in the middle. Germline CDR1 is SGHRS and CDR2 is YFSETQ. The CDR3 covers 13 residues. CDR3 residues: CASSVTGGDGYTF. The CDR3 DNA is TGCGCCAGCAGCGTGACAGGTGGGGATGGCTACACCTTC. Together with reference TRBV5-1 and TRBJ1-2, the CDR3 gives the full variable domain: KAGVTQTPRYLIKTRGQQVTLSCSPISGHRSVSWYQQTPGQGLQFLFEYFSETQRNKGNFPGRFSGRQFSNSRSEMNVSTLELGDSALYLCASSVTGGDGYTFGSGTRLTVV.

The table lists this clone with a few counts. Other DNA sequences in the same sample also yield this CDR3. The chain has TRBV18 and TRBJ2-1; TRBD1 aligns across 10 bases. The V segment lost 3 bases and the J segment 4 bases; nucleotides outside the gene matches: 3. This CDR3 comprises 15 residues. Germline lookup yields CDR1 KGHSH and CDR2 LQKENI. CDR3 protein: CASSPPGQGYNEQFF. CDR3 in DNA: TGTGCCAGCTCACCCCCGGGACAGGGGTACAATGAGCAGTTCTTC.

This clone was found many times. The chain is built from TRBV9 and TRBJ2-7; D could derive from TRBD1 or TRBD2 (5 bases each). The germline V gene has CDR1 SGDLS and CDR2 YYNGEE. V lost 2 bases and J lost 6, with 12 bases in between. This CDR3 comprises 13 residues. CDR3 in amino acids: CASSVPGRSEQYF. The CDR3 DNA sequence: TGTGCCAGCAGCGTGCCGGGACGAAGCGAGCAGTACTTC.

The chain combines TRBV25-1 with TRBJ2-1, with unresolved D. Per germline, CDR1 MGHDK and CDR2 SYGVNS. The CDR3 has 14 amino acids. V dropped 0 bases and J dropped 4 bases, with 7 bases sitting between them. CDR3 nucleotide sequence: TGTGCCAGCAGTGAATATGAACCGTACAATGAGCAGTTCTTC. It codes for CASSEYEPYNEQFF.

The V and J genes are TRBV28 and TRBJ1-4, with D tentatively TRBD1 (6 bases). Between the trimmed V and J ends, which lost 7 bases and 8 bases, there was a span of 23 bases. Germline values: CDR1 MDHEN, CDR2 SYDVKM. The CDR3 has 16 amino acids. Written as DNA, the CDR3 is TGTGCCAGCACCCCGGCCTTAATACAGGGTGGAGAAAAACTGTTTTTT. Encoded protein: CASTPALIQGGEKLFF.

Turning to this clone: At the DNA level, this CDR3 is encoded by other sequences in the same sample as well. The chain couples TRBV11-2 to TRBJ2-3, with D perhaps matching TRBD1 or TRBD2 (6 bases each). V shed 1 base and J shed 3 bases, with 11 bases lying between them. The CDR3 loop spans 15 amino acids. Germline CDR1 SGHAT, CDR2 FQNNGV. DNA of the CDR3: TGTGCCAGCAGCTTAGTAGGGGGGACGACAGATACGCAGTATTTT. Encoded protein: CASSLVGGTTDTQYF.

This chain joins TRBV25-1 and TRBJ2-5; no reliable D call. The DNA end lines up better with TRBJ2-7; the J call may be wrong. The CDR3 runs to 14 residues. Germline CDR1 is MGHDK and CDR2 is SYGVNS. CDR3 protein: CASSPDWGSYEQYF. The CDR3 DNA reads as TGTGCCAGCAGCCCCGACTGGGGCTCCTACGAGCAGTACTTC.

This clone was found a few times. The rearrangement uses TRBV6-6 and TRBJ2-3, with 11 bases fitting TRBD1. V dropped 2 bases and J dropped 3; count of bases not matched to a gene: 1. The CDR3 length is 15 residues. Germline V lookup: CDR1 MNHNY, CDR2 SVGAGI (reference sequence). The DNA for the CDR3 is TGTGCCAGCAGTTACCGGGACAGGGGGACAGATACGCAGTATTTT. This encodes CASSYRDRGTDTQYF.

V usage is TRBV29-1 and J usage is TRBJ2-7; weak D call: TRBD1 (6 bases). From germline, CDR1 is SQVTM and CDR2 ANQGSEA. This CDR3 has 12 amino acids. Trimming shortened V by 6 bases and J by 5 bases, and 14 bases separated the two germline ends. The CDR3 coding sequence is TGCAGCGTGGGGGCCCTTATCGACGAGCAGTACTTC. This codes for CSVGALIDEQYF.

The V and J genes are TRBV10-2 and TRBJ2-5, with TRBD1 matching over 7 bases. Germline CDR1 is WSHSY and CDR2 is SAAADI. The trim removed 6 bases at V and 4 bases at J, leaving 26 bases unmatched. This CDR3 spans 20 amino acids. In DNA form, the CDR3 reads TGCGCCAGCAGCTCAGACAGGGCAGCCCCGGGCCCCGGAGGAAGAGAGACCCAGTACTTC. This gives the protein CASSSDRAAPGPGGRETQYF.

Only a few counts were recorded for this clone. This sequence joins TRBV29-1 and TRBJ2-2; TRBD1 matches 7 bases. The ends lost 4 bases at V and 4 bases at J; junction bases unmatched: 0. The CDR3 has 12 amino acids. Germline-derived CDR1 and CDR2 are SQVTM and ANQGSEA. CDR3 DNA: TGCAGCGTTGGGGACAGCACCGGGGAGCTGTTTTTT. It is translated as CSVGDSTGELFF.

This chain joins TRBV6-5 and TRBJ2-1, with a weak D call TRBD2 (6 bases). The CDR3 is 13 amino acids. In germline, CDR1 is MNHEY, CDR2 SVGAGI. Between the trimmed V and J ends, which lost 7 bases and 6 bases, there was a span of 13 bases. The CDR3 protein is CASTTGTSNEQFF. For the CDR3, the DNA is TGTGCCAGCACCACCGGGACTTCCAATGAGCAGTTCTTC.

The chain joins TRBV25-1 to TRBJ2-1; D possibly corresponds to TRBD2 (5 bases). The CDR3 is 16 amino acids. Per germline, CDR1 MGHDK and CDR2 SYGVNS. Trimming removed 5 bases from V and 3 bases from J, with 17 bases in between. The DNA for the CDR3 is TGTGCCAGCAGTAAAGGACTTTTAAGAGGCTACAATGAGCAGTTCTTC. It yields the protein CASSKGLLRGYNEQFF.

A few counts support this clone. The gene calls are TRBV6-5 and TRBJ1-4; 10 nucleotides agree with TRBD1. The CDR3 consists of 13 residues. Losses at the gene ends were 2 bases for V and 10 bases for J; bases not matched to a gene: 1. Germline loops: CDR1 MNHEY, CDR2 SVGAGI. The CDR3 region is CASSYRDRGKLFF. CDR3 coding DNA: TGTGCCAGCAGTTACAGGGACAGGGGAAAACTGTTTTTT.

This clone was seen a single time. The chain is built from TRBV7-3 and TRBJ2-2; D is ambiguous. The V end was cut by 5 bases, the J end by 3 bases, with 10 bases between. Germline CDR1 is SGHTA and CDR2 is FQGTGA. CDR3 length: 14 residues. For the CDR3, the DNA is TGTGCCAGCAGCCCCCCGGGCGACACCGGGGAGCTGTTTTTT. Its translation: CASSPPGDTGELFF.

The rearrangement joins TRBV29-1 to TRBJ1-1; D uncertain. The CDR3 spans 14 residues. The germline V gene encodes CDR1 SQVTM and CDR2 ANQGSEA. Trimming left V 1 base short and J 0 bases short, with 9 bases between. CDR3 loop: CSVEVPGLNTEAFF. The CDR3 DNA reads TGCAGCGTTGAAGTGCCGGGGTTGAACACTGAAGCTTTCTTT.